This TCR beta chain comes out of a study of control samples from healthy donors and cancer patients. The CDR3 covers 15 residues. Germline V gene data show CDR1 as SEHNR and CDR2 as FQNEAQ (reference sequence). The junction had 3 bases not matched to a gene; V was cut back by 4 bases and J by 3 bases. Assay: immunoSEQ multiplex PCR; the TCRdb copy retains only in-frame clones and omits some. The sample carries approximately 82,000 clones, under 95% recorded once. The J gene is TRBJ2-5, the V gene TRBV7-9, with 12 bases identical to TRBD1. This sequence originates from a woman between 40 and 50 years old with lung cancer. Material: PBMCs. The CDR3 spells CASSSGTGGEETQYF. The CDR3 DNA is TGTGCCAGCAGCTCCGGGACAGGGGGCGAAGAGACCCAGTACTTC.